The entry below gives a single TCR beta chain sequence along with its context. The antigen this receptor binds is unknown. It has no much larger one-base neighbor in the sample; base qualities were not kept. The immunoSEQ Assay, a bias-controlled multiplex PCR, was used to amplify TCRbeta CDR3 regions from genomic DNA. In the source study's methods: Within the assay, amplification of reference gene primers was used to estimate how many nucleated cells each sample contained. Sequence reads were collapsed and filtered to measure the absolute abundance of every unique TCRbeta CDR3 rearrangement. For each sample, productive Simpson clonality was calculated as the square root of Simpson's diversity index across productive rearrangements. TCRdb retrieved this table from immuneACCESS and kept in-frame rearrangements only. Not all clones are present; in checked studies, unresolved V genes account for under half, and no reason is known for the remainder. Clone size and the V and J calls come from that table; the DNA yielded D and trimming. The sample table records 130,000 to 150,000 clones; around nine tenths of these occur just once. About 2.3% of the sample is in the top ten clones.

The data belong to a study of blood T cell repertoires in COVID-19 (TCRdb year 2020). Regarding the complete study: Collaborator samples came from the United States, Italy and Spain and covered acute and convalescent phases of COVID-19. Samples came from the ongoing ImmuneRACE study (first 160 participants) plus 1,254 subjects from 6 global collaborators. The material from the prospective study consisted of cDNA or gDNA derived from T cells, B-cell-depleted T cells, or PBMCs. Where available, HLA class I and class II types were taken from metadata supplied by the sample provider and were not determined by assay-based typing. Sample metadata almost always included a de-identified subject ID, COVID-19 status, age in years and sex. The repertoires were released in a freely available public database meant as a resource for research on the immune response to SARS-CoV-2. The dataset comprised deeply sampled blood TCRbeta repertoires from subjects exposed to, actively infected with, or recovered from COVID-19. Beyond this particular receptor, the publication reports: Clinical and demographic metadata were provided uncurated, with the amount varying by source and participant.

Each collaborating institution followed its own protocols to collect whole blood in K2EDTA tubes. For TCRbeta analysis, collaborators shipped samples as frozen whole blood, isolated PBMCs, or DNA extracted from either of those sample types. The cysteine opens and the phenylalanine closes a CDR3 of 19 amino acids. Only the CDR3 region is kept as DNA, spanning 57 bases read in frame from base 1. The germline V gene encodes CDR1 SEHNR and CDR2 FQNEAQ (reference sequence). V is cut by 5 bases and J by 0 bases, and the space between the germline ends is 23 bases. The TCR sequence derives from a human donor in a cohort sampled during active COVID-19. The chain links TRBV7-9 with TRBJ1-3; possibly the D gene is TRBD1, per 6 matching bases. Sequencing was done on a sample of peripheral blood. The bases read TGTGCCAGCAGCCGAACCAGGGGCCCCCCGCGCGCCTCTGGAAACACCATATATTTT. It encodes CASSRTRGPPRASGNTIYF.